A selection of T cell receptor beta chains follows, all from one sample in a study of radiotherapy plus CTLA-4 blockade in lung cancer. Only in-frame clones appear in the TCRdb table, and some are missing; sequencing was by immunoSEQ multiplex PCR. The top ten clones hold just over 9.5% of a sample with tens of thousands of clones, around 75% of them seen once. The sequenced sample was peripheral blood, obtained from a patient treated with radiotherapy plus ipilimumab. These receptors came from a human donor with non-small cell lung cancer who had stable disease on radiotherapy plus ipilimumab. Both conserved end residues are part of each CDR3. A D gene is named only where the DNA matches it firmly.

J gene: TRBJ2-5; V gene: TRBV4-1; D gene: TRBD2; CDR3 protein: CASSQDLTSGEETQYF
J gene: TRBJ2-2; V gene: TRBV5-1; D gene: .; CDR3 protein: CASSLDWGGGELFF
J gene: TRBJ1-2; V gene: TRBV19; D gene: .; CDR3 protein: CASSIGGDYGYTF
J gene: TRBJ2-7; V gene: TRBV6-1; D gene: .; CDR3 protein: CASSGPNSYQQYF
J gene: TRBJ2-7; V gene: TRBV6-5; D gene: .; CDR3 protein: CASSKTLGSTYEQYF
J gene: TRBJ1-2; V gene: TRBV7-9; D gene: TRBD1; CDR3 protein: CASSAPTGGYGYTF
J gene: .; V gene: TRBV19; D gene: .; CDR3 protein: CASSIGGASYEQYF
J gene: TRBJ1-2; V gene: TRBV9; D gene: TRBD1; CDR3 protein: CARSRDSTLSSYGYTF
J gene: TRBJ2-1; V gene: TRBV5-1; D gene: TRBD2; CDR3 protein: CASSLELAGGPSYNEQFF
J gene: TRBJ2-7; V gene: TRBV4-3; D gene: TRBD2; CDR3 protein: CASSQSGGARYEQYF
J gene: TRBJ2-1; V gene: TRBV5-1; D gene: TRBD2; CDR3 protein: CASSLNLAGDNEQFF
J gene: TRBJ1-2; V gene: TRBV5-4; D gene: .; CDR3 protein: CASSQEGGVFYGYTF
J gene: TRBJ1-5; V gene: TRBV7-8; D gene: .; CDR3 protein: CASSLIRGDQPQHF
J gene: TRBJ2-3; V gene: TRBV5-6; D gene: TRBD2; CDR3 protein: CASSLAPFSGGAADTQYF
J gene: TRBJ1-2; V gene: TRBV27; D gene: .; CDR3 protein: CASSPRGGGYGYTF
J gene: TRBJ1-2; V gene: TRBV4-1; D gene: TRBD1; CDR3 protein: CASSLSRTGNYGYTF
J gene: TRBJ1-4; V gene: TRBV7-2; D gene: TRBD1; CDR3 protein: CASSQAGTGIEKLFF
J gene: TRBJ1-3; V gene: TRBV18; D gene: .; CDR3 protein: CASSPPSGEFSGNTIYF
J gene: TRBJ2-1; V gene: TRBV4-1; D gene: TRBD2; CDR3 protein: CASSLPPGAGVNEQFF
J gene: TRBJ2-7; V gene: TRBV6-6; D gene: .; CDR3 protein: CASSYSYGMDPYEQYF
J gene: .; V gene: TRBV4-2; D gene: TRBD1; CDR3 protein: CASSQDEGAEQYF
J gene: TRBJ1-5; V gene: TRBV7-8; D gene: .; CDR3 protein: CASSLSSIMQVYSNQPQHF
J gene: TRBJ2-3; V gene: TRBV11-3; D gene: .; CDR3 protein: CASSLHTRGTQYF
J gene: TRBJ1-2; V gene: TRBV9; D gene: TRBD1; CDR3 protein: CASSVVETGVYGYTF
J gene: TRBJ2-1; V gene: TRBV7-8; D gene: TRBD2; CDR3 protein: CASSLRPSGESSYNEQFF
J gene: TRBJ2-1; V gene: TRBV20-1; D gene: .; CDR3 protein: CSATGPGEQFF
J gene: TRBJ1-2; V gene: TRBV6-5; D gene: .; CDR3 protein: CASSPGSGVGGYTF
J gene: TRBJ2-3; V gene: TRBV7-3; D gene: .; CDR3 protein: CASSLRRSSDTQYF
J gene: TRBJ2-1; V gene: TRBV7-9; D gene: .; CDR3 protein: CASSLAGLHNEQFF
J gene: TRBJ2-5; V gene: TRBV5-1; D gene: TRBD2; CDR3 protein: CASSLFLAGVETQYF
J gene: TRBJ1-1; V gene: TRBV29-1; D gene: TRBD1; CDR3 protein: CSAKGGATRGTEAFF
J gene: TRBJ2-2; V gene: TRBV2; D gene: .; CDR3 protein: CASSELGPNTGELFF
J gene: TRBJ1-3; V gene: TRBV6-5; D gene: .; CDR3 protein: CASSYSEPRGNTIYF
J gene: TRBJ1-5; V gene: TRBV5-8; D gene: .; CDR3 protein: CASSAGQPNQPQHF
J gene: TRBJ2-5; V gene: TRBV14; D gene: TRBD2; CDR3 protein: CASSQEGTKGVQETQYF
J gene: TRBJ2-7; V gene: TRBV5-1; D gene: .; CDR3 protein: CASSRSGAPDYEQYF
J gene: TRBJ1-2; V gene: TRBV2; D gene: TRBD1; CDR3 protein: CASSRFSGGGYTF
J gene: TRBJ2-3; V gene: TRBV7-9; D gene: TRBD2; CDR3 protein: CASRVGGGAEDTQYF
J gene: TRBJ1-1; V gene: TRBV15; D gene: .; CDR3 protein: CATSGRRNTEAFF
J gene: TRBJ2-3; V gene: TRBV11-3; D gene: TRBD1; CDR3 protein: CASSLGDRVDTDTQYF
J gene: TRBJ2-5; V gene: TRBV2; D gene: .; CDR3 protein: CASSRVGGRGETQYF
J gene: TRBJ2-3; V gene: TRBV4-1; D gene: .; CDR3 protein: CASSQFGGGTDTQYF
J gene: TRBJ2-5; V gene: TRBV5-1; D gene: .; CDR3 protein: CASSLIGDRETQYF
J gene: TRBJ1-1; V gene: TRBV10-2; D gene: .; CDR3 protein: CASRGRGVTEAFF
J gene: .; V gene: TRBV28; D gene: .; CDR3 protein: CASREGLYEQYF
J gene: TRBJ1-5; V gene: TRBV19; D gene: TRBD1; CDR3 protein: CATTRGWRQPQHF
J gene: TRBJ2-3; V gene: TRBV14; D gene: .; CDR3 protein: CASSQFGGTHTDTQYF
J gene: TRBJ2-5; V gene: TRBV11-2; D gene: .; CDR3 protein: CASSSNGRVQETQYF
J gene: TRBJ1-4; V gene: TRBV11-2; D gene: .; CDR3 protein: CASSASGQGEKLFF
J gene: TRBJ2-7; V gene: TRBV4-1; D gene: .; CDR3 protein: CASARGGTDLRGQYF
J gene: TRBJ1-2; V gene: TRBV28; D gene: .; CDR3 protein: CASSPIGGMVYGYTF
J gene: TRBJ1-1; V gene: TRBV5-1; D gene: .; CDR3 protein: CASRPTTGNTEAFF
J gene: TRBJ2-7; V gene: TRBV7-9; D gene: .; CDR3 protein: CASSPPPGYQQYF